Listed below are T cell receptor beta chains from one sample, sequenced in a study of T cell responses to AZD1222 COVID-19 vaccine. Assay: immunoSEQ multiplex PCR; the TCRdb copy retains only in-frame clones and omits some. The table has tens of thousands of clones, approximately 85% seen once. The material sequenced was peripheral blood, taken 28 days after the second AZD1222 dose. The receptors derive from an adult who received the AZD1222 COVID-19 vaccine. Each CDR3 is given with its conserved first and last residue. D genes are given only for firm matches. Part of the rows lack a size; the others show once, few, many or a class for expanded clones.

>TRBV29-1|TRBJ2-7|TRBD1|NA
CSVGVQGVPYEQYF
TGCAGCGTAGGGGTTCAGGGGGTCCCCTACGAGCAGTACTTC
>TRBV11-2|TRBJ1-5|NA|NA
CASSQEVHLPQHF
TGTGCCAGCAGCCAAGAGGTGCATCTACCCCAGCATTTT
>TRBV5-4|TRBJ2-5|NA|NA
CASSLAGRGETQYF
TGTGCCAGCAGCTTGGCCGGGCGGGGAGAGACCCAGTACTTC
>TRBV6-5|TRBJ1-5|NA|NA
CASSQQSGRSQPQHF
TGTGCCAGCAGTCAGCAGTCTGGTAGGAGTCAGCCCCAGCATTTT
>TRBV7-9|TRBJ1-3|NA|once
CASSLGASSGNTIYF
TGTGCCAGCAGCTTAGGCGCTAGCTCTGGAAACACCATATATTTT
>TRBV19|TRBJ1-1|NA|NA
CASLEAMNTEAFF
TGTGCCAGTCTGGAGGCCATGAACACTGAAGCTTTCTTT
>TRBV3-1/TRBV3-2|TRBJ1-5|TRBD1|NA
CASSQGTGALNQPQHF
TGTGCCAGCAGCCAAGGGACAGGGGCCCTCAATCAGCCCCAGCATTTT
>TRBV5-4|TRBJ2-3|TRBD2|NA
CASSKERGNTDTQYF
TGTGCCAGCTCCAAGGAGCGGGGCAACACAGATACGCAGTATTTT
>TRBV28|TRBJ1-3|TRBD1|NA
CASRGARQGAQQLFGNTIYF
TGTGCCAGCAGGGGGGCAAGACAGGGGGCGCAGCAATTGTTCGGAAACACCATATATTTT
>TRBV5-1|TRBJ1-1|NA|NA
CASSPHAVNTEAFF
TGCGCCAGCAGCCCCCATGCAGTGAACACTGAAGCTTTCTTT
>TRBV6-5|TRBJ1-1|TRBD1|NA
CASSQQGATEAFF
TGTGCCAGCAGCCAACAGGGGGCCACTGAAGCTTTCTTT
>TRBV12-3/TRBV12-4|TRBJ1-1|NA|NA
CASSARWGPRSFF
TGTGCCAGCTCTGCGCGATGGGGCCCCCGTTCTTTCTTT
>TRBV7-9|TRBJ2-7|TRBD1|NA
CASSLNPTGDYEQYF
TGTGCCAGCAGCTTAAATCCCACAGGGGACTACGAGCAGTACTTC
>TRBV28|TRBJ1-5|NA|NA
CASSGSERRDQPQHF
TGTGCCAGCAGCGGGTCGGAGAGGAGGGATCAGCCCCAGCATTTT
>TRBV20-1|TRBJ2-1|NA|NA
CSASNEQFF
TGCAGTGCTAGCAATGAGCAGTTCTTC
>TRBV7-8|TRBJ2-7|TRBD1|once
CASSLGPTGTHYAEQYF
TGTGCCAGCAGCTTAGGACCGACAGGGACCCACTACGCTGAGCAGTACTTC
>TRBV9|TRBJ1-2|NA|NA
CASSVATAVGYGYTF
TGTGCCAGCAGCGTAGCTACGGCAGTAGGCTATGGCTACACCTTC
>TRBV4-1|TRBJ2-1|TRBD1|NA
CASSQDGQGLNEQFF
TGCGCCAGCAGCCAAGACGGACAGGGGCTAAATGAGCAGTTCTTC
>TRBV7-3|TRBJ1-1|NA|NA
CASSRNLYLWNPDTEAFF
TGTGCCAGCAGCCGAAACCTTTACCTATGGAATCCGGACACTGAAGCTTTCTTT
>TRBV6-6|TRBJ1-6|NA|NA
CASRSPGHSDSPLHF
TGTGCCAGCAGATCTCCGGGACATAGTGATTCACCCCTCCACTTT
>TRBV6-5|TRBJ1-2|NA|NA
CASSKGGLMHGYTF
TGTGCCAGCAGCAAGGGGGGCCTGATGCATGGCTACACCTTC
>TRBV27|TRBJ2-1|NA|NA
CASSFRGNEQFF
TGTGCCAGCAGTTTCCGGGGTAATGAGCAGTTCTTC
>TRBV7-2|TRBJ2-7|NA|NA
CASSFIGGLYEQYF
TGTGCCAGCAGCTTCATTGGGGGGCTCTACGAGCAGTACTTC
>TRBV21-1|TRBJ1-5|NA|NA
CASRPGTGSHQPQHF
TGTGCCAGCAGACCCGGGACAGGGTCCCATCAGCCCCAGCATTTT
>TRBV5-8|TRBJ1-4|TRBD1|NA
CASSLDRGEAANEKLFF
TGTGCCAGCAGCTTGGACAGGGGTGAGGCGGCTAATGAAAAACTGTTTTTT
>TRBV27|TRBJ2-7|NA|NA
CASSGPGYEQYF
TGTGCCAGCAGTGGTCCGGGCTACGAGCAGTACTTC
>TRBV11-2|TRBJ2-3|NA|NA
CASHGGTDTQYF
TGTGCCAGCCACGGCGGAACAGATACGCAGTATTTT
>TRBV15|TRBJ1-2|TRBD1|NA
CATSKLGQGAGYGYTF
TGTGCCACCAGCAAACTCGGACAGGGGGCGGGCTATGGCTACACCTTC
>TRBV30|TRBJ2-3|TRBD1|NA
CAWSFRAGTGSLDTQYF
TGTGCCTGGAGTTTTAGAGCCGGGACAGGGAGTTTAGATACGCAGTATTTT
>TRBV3-1/TRBV3-2|TRBJ1-2|TRBD1|NA
CASSPDREANYGYTF
TGTGCCAGCAGCCCAGACAGGGAAGCTAACTATGGCTACACCTTC
>TRBV5-1|TRBJ2-1|NA|once
CASSPTGEGEQFF
TGCGCCAGCAGCCCAACAGGAGAGGGAGAGCAGTTCTTC
>TRBV3-1/TRBV3-2|TRBJ1-1|NA|NA
CASSQGGGTEAFF
TGTGCCAGCAGCCAAGGGGGCGGCACTGAAGCTTTCTTT
>TRBV5-4|TRBJ2-1|TRBD2|NA
CASSPRLAGGSNEQFF
TGTGCCAGCAGCCCCAGACTAGCGGGGGGATCAAATGAGCAGTTCTTC
>TRBV1|TRBJ1-1|NA|NA
CTSSISTSHCQNTEAFF
TGCACCAGCAGTATAAGTACATCTCATTGCCAAAACACTGAAGCTTTCTTT
>TRBV29-1|TRBJ1-1|NA|NA
CSVSRGRITEAFF
TGCAGCGTTTCTCGGGGGCGAATTACTGAAGCTTTCTTT
>TRBV11-2|TRBJ2-5|NA|NA
CASSSLMEGETQYF
TGTGCCAGCAGCTCACTAATGGAGGGAGAGACCCAGTACTTC
>TRBV7-9|TRBJ1-1|TRBD1|few
CASSPRQGRTEAFF
TGTGCCAGCAGCCCGAGACAGGGGAGGACTGAAGCTTTCTTT
>TRBV4-2|TRBJ2-2|NA|NA
CASSQDRAIGFGELFF
TGTGCCAGCAGCCAAGACCGAGCAATTGGTTTCGGGGAGCTGTTTTTT
>TRBV6-5|TRBJ1-3|NA|few
CASSYISGNTIYF
TGTGCCAGCAGTTACATCTCCGGAAACACCATATATTTT
>TRBV3-1/TRBV3-2|TRBJ1-1|TRBD1|NA
CASSDRGNTEAFF
TGTGCCAGCAGCGACAGGGGGAACACTGAAGCTTTCTTT
>TRBV5-6|TRBJ2-2|TRBD1|NA
CASRGQGEGTGELFF
TGTGCCAGCAGGGGACAGGGGGAAGGTACCGGGGAGCTGTTTTTT
>TRBV19|TRBJ2-1|NA|NA
CASSILSEQFF
TGTGCCAGTAGTATACTGAGTGAGCAGTTCTTC
>TRBV5-4|TRBJ2-1|NA|NA
CASSLENNEQFF
TGTGCCAGCAGCTTGGAGAACAATGAGCAGTTCTTC
>TRBV6-1|TRBJ2-7|NA|many
CASSEGGAVYEQYF
TGTGCCAGCAGTGAAGGCGGGGCCGTCTACGAGCAGTACTTC
>TRBV5-6|TRBJ2-3|TRBD2|NA
CASTTWVGDSGGARTQYF
TGTGCCAGCACCACCTGGGTGGGGGATAGCGGGGGGGCCCGTACGCAGTATTTT
>TRBV7-2|TRBJ1-2|NA|NA
CASSLEGDGYTF
TGTGCCAGCAGCTTAGAGGGGGATGGCTACACCTTC
>TRBV5-6|TRBJ1-1|TRBD1|NA
CASSLVGQGAKDEAFF
TGTGCCAGCAGCTTGGTGGGACAGGGTGCGAAGGATGAAGCTTTCTTT
>TRBV20-1|TRBJ1-1|NA|NA
CSASDLWPDAFF
TGCAGTGCTAGTGATCTTTGGCCGGATGCTTTCTTT
>TRBV9|TRBJ2-2|NA|few
CASSGPSHTGELFF
TGTGCCAGCAGCGGCCCTAGCCACACCGGGGAGCTGTTTTTT